A selection of T cell receptor beta chains follows, all from one sample in a study of blood T cell repertoires in COVID-19. Here immunoSEQ multiplex PCR was the method, and the copy in TCRdb shows in-frame clones only, minus some. The top ten hold around 1.5% of the sample, which has about 330,000 clones, roughly 88% seen once. The sequenced sample was peripheral blood. The receptors here all came from a woman aged 50 to 65 with acute or convalescent COVID-19. Each CDR3 is given with its conserved first and last residue. The D gene is left open where the match is weak. Where a row states a size, it is once, few, many or the class of an expanded clone; other rows omit it.

TRBJ1-2 | - | TRBV7-3 | - | CASSPGGSHYGYTF | TGTGCCAGCAGCCCTGGAGGTTCCCATTATGGCTACACCTTC
TRBJ1-1 | - | TRBV7-9 | - | CASKLVGENTEAFF | TGTGCCAGCAAATTAGTAGGGGAGAACACTGAAGCTTTCTTT
TRBJ1-2 | TRBD1 | TRBV4-1 | - | CASSQPFRDSNYGYTF | TGCGCCAGCAGCCAACCCTTCCGGGACAGCAACTATGGCTACACCTTC
TRBJ2-2 | TRBD2 | TRBV24-1 | - | CATSDLTGPLAGDYTGELFF | TGTGCCACCAGTGATTTAACAGGGCCACTAGCGGGGGACTACACCGGGGAGCTGTTTTTT
TRBJ1-4 | - | TRBV18 | - | CASSPSVRGGEKLFF | TGTGCCAGCTCACCATCGGTTAGGGGCGGCGAAAAACTGTTTTTT
TRBJ2-7 | - | TRBV28 | - | CASSLWRTVSEQYF | TGTGCCAGCAGTTTATGGCGGACAGTCTCCGAGCAGTACTTC
TRBJ2-1 | TRBD2 | TRBV11-3 | - | CASSLDLGLAGGQNEQFF | TGTGCCAGCAGCTTAGATCTCGGACTGGCGGGAGGACAGAATGAGCAGTTCTTC
TRBJ2-5 | - | TRBV5-4 | - | CASSLVGEGGTQYF | TGTGCCAGCAGCTTGGTGGGGGAAGGGGGGACCCAGTACTTC
TRBJ2-7 | - | TRBV18 | - | CASSLGGTYEQYF | TGTGCCAGCTCACTGGGCGGGACCTACGAGCAGTACTTC
TRBJ2-1 | - | TRBV19 | - | CASRKPQEPSNEQFF | TGTGCCAGTAGGAAGCCGCAGGAACCCAGCAATGAGCAGTTCTTC
TRBJ2-1 | - | TRBV28 | - | CASRLIRGANEQFF | TGTGCCAGCAGACTTATCAGGGGGGCCAATGAGCAGTTCTTC
TRBJ2-5 | TRBD1 | TRBV27 | - | CASSGRQGPQETQYF | TGTGCCAGCAGTGGGAGACAGGGCCCCCAAGAGACCCAGTACTTC
TRBJ1-1 | - | TRBV5-1 | - | CASSLERTVMNTEAFF | TGCGCCAGCAGCTTAGAAAGGACAGTCATGAACACTGAAGCTTTCTTT
TRBJ1-5 | - | TRBV30 | - | CAWSVGGGQPQHF | TGTGCCTGGAGTGTGGGTGGGGGGCAGCCCCAGCATTTT
TRBJ1-2 | - | TRBV7-9 | - | CASSQNQGHGYTF | TGTGCCAGCAGCCAAAATCAGGGCCATGGCTACACCTTC
TRBJ2-7 | TRBD1 | TRBV27 | - | CASSLTGGVFYEQYF | TGTGCCAGCAGTTTGACAGGGGGGGTTTTCTACGAGCAGTACTTC
TRBJ1-3 | TRBD1 | TRBV28 | - | CASSVSGQRTGNTIYF | TGTGCCAGCAGTGTATCGGGACAGAGGACTGGAAACACCATATATTTT
TRBJ2-7 | - | TRBV5-4 | few | CASSKTSSYEQYF | TGTGCCAGCAGCAAGACTAGCTCCTACGAGCAGTACTTC
TRBJ2-3 | TRBD2 | TRBV7-3 | - | CASSLSGLDVTQYF | TGTGCCAGCAGCTTGTCTGGACTAGATGTTACGCAGTATTTT
TRBJ2-5 | TRBD2 | TRBV7-3 | - | CASSGGREGETQYF | TGTGCCAGCAGCGGAGGGCGGGAGGGAGAGACCCAGTACTTC
TRBJ2-2 | - | TRBV19 | - | CASSIWGEPNTGELFF | TGTGCCAGTAGTATCTGGGGCGAACCGAACACCGGGGAGCTGTTTTTT
TRBJ1-2 | - | TRBV11-2 | - | CASSLDGPGTGYTF | TGTGCCAGCAGCTTAGATGGACCGGGAACGGGCTACACCTTC
TRBJ2-1 | - | TRBV7-2 | - | CASSLERDNEQFF | TGTGCCAGCAGCTTAGAGCGAGATAATGAGCAGTTCTTC
TRBJ2-6 | - | TRBV2 | - | CASSLGGFRAGANVLTF | TGTGCCAGCAGTCTTGGAGGTTTTAGGGCTGGGGCCAACGTCCTGACTTTC
TRBJ2-1 | - | TRBV9 | once | CASSVTMEKEQFF | TGTGCCAGCAGCGTAACTATGGAGAAAGAGCAGTTCTTC
TRBJ1-1 | - | TRBV2 | - | CASRELNTEAFF | TGTGCCAGTAGGGAACTAAACACTGAAGCTTTCTTT
TRBJ1-2 | - | TRBV20-1 | - | CSASSIGARGYTF | TGCAGTGCTAGTTCTATTGGGGCGCGGGGCTACACCTTC
TRBJ2-3 | - | TRBV4-1 | - | CASSQPGIGSDTQYF | TGCGCCAGCAGCCAACCGGGAATAGGGTCAGATACGCAGTATTTT
TRBJ2-5 | TRBD1 | TRBV24-1 | - | CATSRTGRETQYF | TGTGCCACCAGTAGGACAGGGAGAGAGACCCAGTACTTC
TRBJ2-3 | TRBD2 | TRBV18 | - | CASRKTPGTSGTDTQYF | TGTGCCAGCCGGAAAACACCCGGGACTAGCGGGACAGATACGCAGTATTTT
TRBJ1-4 | TRBD1 | TRBV7-8 | - | CASSRDRGGEKLFF | TGTGCCAGCAGTCGCGACAGGGGTGGTGAAAAACTGTTTTTT
TRBJ2-4 | - | TRBV10-3 | - | CAISPGGNKNIQYF | TGTGCCATCAGTCCAGGGGGGAACAAAAACATTCAGTACTTC
TRBJ2-3 | - | TRBV5-1 | - | CASSLGAGRWPDTQYF | TGCGCCAGCAGCTTGGGGGCAGGGCGTTGGCCAGATACGCAGTATTTT
TRBJ2-7 | - | TRBV6-1 | - | CASSEGGSSYEQYF | TGTGCCAGCAGTGAAGGCGGGTCCTCCTACGAGCAGTACTTC